The T cell receptor (beta chain) under discussion was sequenced for a study of T cells in Graves' hyperthyroidism and ophthalmopathy (dated by TCRdb to between 2018 and 2021). Broadly, across the study: Peripheral blood was sampled at the time of initial diagnosis, prior to any treatment. TCR V-J signatures able to tell the groups apart were searched for in a discovery cohort of 100 or so patients, of whom 43 had Graves' ophthalmopathy and roughly 57 had stable Graves' hyperthyroidism. Prospective prediction of ophthalmopathy was tested in an independent validation cohort consisting of under 20 hyperthyroidism patients and approximately 16 patients who later progressed to ophthalmopathy. The roughly 99 discovery patients were divided at random into training and test sets in a 7:3 ratio. The study also compared thyroid tissue and blood T-cell repertoires from roughly 6 Graves' hyperthyroidism patients. After blood sampling, hyperthyroidism patients were treated with methimazole at a starting dose of 30 mg daily, and ophthalmopathy patients were treated with high-dose intravenous methylprednisolone. TCR Vbeta CDR3 sequencing of 120 to 150 peripheral blood samples (about 45 ophthalmopathy, 75 hyperthyroidism and some 17 progressor patients) is reported in the paper. The research as a whole found: Ophthalmopathy was separated from stable hyperthyroidism by a 13 V-J signature model, with approximately 85% sensitivity and approximately 84% specificity obtained in cross-validation and 80%/75% obtained in testing. In validation, the model predicted progression to ophthalmopathy a median of about 6.5 months before onset, with approximately 68% sensitivity and 72.22% specificity. No statistical method was used to set the sample size in advance, and investigators knew the group allocation. Most expanded thyroid clonotypes (frequency above 0.001) were also found in blood, which suggests that blood repertoires may mirror thyroid immune responses.

V and J are truncated by 3 bases and 12 bases respectively, leaving an intervening sequence of 9 bases. The germline V gene supplies CDR1 MDHEN and CDR2 SYDVKM. The CDR3 holds 11 amino acids from the cysteine to the phenylalanine. Only the CDR3 DNA is retained, 33 bases long and in frame from the first base. Amplification of TCR beta CDR3 regions was carried out from RNA transcripts. The TCR CDR3 was subjected to a first round of RT-PCR using the HTBI primer set and the Qiagen OneStep RT-PCR kit. Libraries were constructed in a second round of multiplex PCR, after which size selection and purification were performed. Libraries were sequenced paired-end with 100 bp reads on an Illumina HiSeq2000. Concerning the study's data processing: SOAPnuke was used to process the raw data, with reads discarded if the reads contained adapters or uncalled bases, had a mean Phred below 15, or lacked an exact constant-primer or identifier match. COPE v1.2.5 was used to merge the high-quality paired reads, and each unique nucleotide sequence was defined as a clonotype. MiTCR v1.1 was used to align the clonotypes against IMGT TRBV, TRBD and TRBJ reference segments. Only V-J combinations with frequency above 0.0001, covering about 99% of repertoires, were analysed. A TCS score was defined as the ratio of F50 (clonal expansion) to E x V (chaos), with BLOSUM62-based TCRdist applied between CDR3 peptides within each V-J. Welch's t-statistics and random forest reduced 500 to 650 V-J features to 10 to 15, which were used in a naive Bayes classifier (R e1071). TCRdb ran its own pipeline on the public reads, namely fastp trimming at Q25 and MiXCR clone calling, and kept in-frame beta chains. Each CDR3 protein gets just one entry, which takes the most common genes and DNA from the rows behind it. The V and J calls and clone size are TCRdb's, not the authors'. This sample is represented by some 620,000 distinct CDR3 sequences; around 16% of them were singletons. Less than 4.5% of the sample is in the top ten clones.

This clonotype was counted many times. The antigen it recognizes is unknown. There are no base qualities to consult, and no much larger clone falls within one base. Stable Graves' hyperthyroidism was defined as no progression to ophthalmopathy during 18 months of follow-up. Hyperthyroidism patients were aged 18 to 65 years and newly diagnosed, with disease duration of less than 2 months. Exclusion was applied to patients with uncontrolled infections, other autoimmune diseases, pregnancy or lactation. Diagnoses were established on the basis of clinical symptoms, serum thyroxine and TRAb, thyroid ultrasound, and orbital computed tomography. PBMCs were separated from roughly 10 ml of fresh peripheral blood using Ficoll-Paque density gradient centrifugation. Total RNA was extracted with Trizol reagent, and quality was checked on an Agilent 2100 Bioanalyzer.

The chain couples TRBV28 to TRBJ2-1; possibly the D gene is TRBD2, per 6 matching bases. What was sequenced was blood. The origin of this receptor is a woman aged 25 to 39 with Graves' hyperthyroidism. The nucleotide sequence is given as TGTGCCAGCAGTTTTAGTAGCGGGCAGTTCTTC. Translation gives CASSFSSGQFF.